This T cell receptor beta chain was sequenced in a study of CD8 T cells in Susac syndrome. Staining of CD27 and CD45RA defined memory subsets for TEMRA sorting. As judged by recently defined diagnostic criteria, patients with Susac syndrome had definite or probable disease. Germline V gene data show CDR1 as DFQATT and CDR2 as SNEGSKA (reference sequence). CDR3 size: 15 residues. V was shortened by 5 bases and J by 0 bases, with 16 bases between the two germline ends. The RNA, about 0.45 to 1 ug, was put through reverse transcription using random hexamers. TCRdb reprocessed the immunoSEQ multiplex PCR reads via MiXCR and lists one record per CDR3 protein. The repertoire includes about 2,000 distinct CDR3 sequences, under 75% of them detected once, and roughly 9.1% sits in the top ten.

Source material: CD8+ TEMRA cells from PBMCs. The subset is: FACS-sorted terminally differentiated effector memory CD8+ T cells re-expressing CD45RA (CD8+ TEMRA). The chain links TRBV20-1 to TRBJ1-1; perhaps TRBD1 as D (5 bases). This sequence originates from a human donor with Susac syndrome. The CDR3 DNA follows: TGCAGTGCTCCACGGGACCTTGCCTTGAACACTGAAGCTTTCTTT. Its translation: CSAPRDLALNTEAFF.